This T cell receptor beta chain was captured by sequencing in a study of identifying expanded T cells in peripheral blood. Germline lookup yields CDR1 GTSNPN and CDR2 SVGIG (reference sequence). CDR3 length: 14 residues. With 8 bases removed from V and 4 bases from J, the gap between germline ends came to 20 bases. No infections or other immune events were documented during collection. Produced via immunoSEQ multiplex PCR; TCRdb's table is partial and in-frame only. The data hold 75,000 to 95,000 clones, with about 90% observed a single time. Study-level results: Variance in clone template counts between approximately 2-week samples significantly increased with total template count across all healthy donors. Differentially abundant clones: around 1.2 between replicates, 16.4 at roughly 13 days, 19 to 20 at four.

On this clone itself: The antigen is unknown.

J is TRBJ1-1 and V is TRBV30; no clear D gene. The sequenced sample was blood. The source is a person aged 18-70 years in good health. CDR3 DNA: TGTGCCGGAGTAGGAAGGAAGGCGAGCACTGAAGCTTTCTTT. Translated, it gives CAGVGRKASTEAFF.